The entry below describes one T cell receptor (beta chain). The CDR3 length is 13 residues. Trimming removed 1 base from V and 6 bases from J; junction bases left unmatched: 2. Looked up from germline, CDR1 is SEHNR and CDR2 is FQNEAQ (reference sequence). The method was immunoSEQ multiplex PCR; TCRdb's version includes in-frame clones alone and lacks a portion of them. The profile shows 130,000 to 150,000 clones, roughly 90% of them singletons. These data are taken from a study of blood T cell repertoires in COVID-19. Whole-study context: Samples representing acute and convalescent COVID-19 were sourced from the United States, Italy and Spain. In each case, the material was cDNA or gDNA derived from T cells, B-cell-depleted T cells, or PBMCs.

This sequence joins TRBV7-9 and TRBJ1-2, with TRBD1 matching over 7 bases. The source is a human donor in a cohort sampled during active COVID-19. The sample was peripheral blood. Here the CDR3 DNA reads TGTGCCAGCAGCTTAGAAGGGACAGATGGCTACACCTTC. This gives the protein CASSLEGTDGYTF.